This TCR beta chain came from a study of OX40 agonist ivuxolimab in advanced cancers. For the wider study: Ivuxolimab, which targeted the costimulatory receptor OX40 (CD134), was an agonistic, fully human IgG2 monoclonal antibody. Intravenous ivuxolimab was administered to patients every 2 weeks at six dose levels: 0.01, 0.1, 0.3, 1.5, 3 and 10 mg/kg. Of the approximately 50 dose-escalation patients, hepatocellular carcinoma was present in approximately 20, melanoma in roughly 15, renal cell carcinoma in 9 and head and neck cancer in 9. A male proportion of under 85% and a mean age of about 60 years, ranging from roughly 23 to 85, were recorded for the dose-escalation cohort. Patients were allowed to have had prior anti-PD-1, anti-PD-L1 or anti-CTLA-4 therapy, and 40% of the dose-escalation patients had previously received checkpoint inhibitors. Partial responses occurred in three dose-escalation patients: two with cutaneous melanoma and one with hepatocellular carcinoma. Peripheral TCRbeta sequencing was intended to test whether TCR sequence diversity was altered and clonal T-cell expansion was caused by ivuxolimab. The paper covers the monotherapy dose-escalation part of the phase I ivuxolimab trial, which included N ≈ 50 patients. Study-wide conclusions, independent of this receptor: After ivuxolimab, CD8+ T cells had more expanded clones than CD4+ T cells on average. In the 0.1-3.0 mg/kg groups, partial responders had among the lowest normalized peripheral clonal expansion, particularly in CD8+ T cells. Low levels of normalized T-cell clonal expansion were also seen in some patients who did not respond. Antigen specificity was not determined for the clonally expanded peripheral T cells. Clonal expansion of both CD4+ and CD8+ blood T cells was observed from baseline to week 6 at doses 0.1 to 3.0 mg/kg.

Relative to germline, V is missing 3 bases and J is missing 3 bases, with 5 bases of the junction outside any gene match. The CDR3, from cysteine to phenylalanine, totals 15 residues. Only the CDR3 part of the read is kept: 45 bases, read in frame from the first base. The germline V gene (reference sequence) yields SGHNT for CDR1 and YYREEE for CDR2. Comments on this clone: This clone's antigen is unknown. No clone much larger than this one lies a single base away; base qualities are absent.

Patients with a history of autoimmune disease or receiving systemic immunosuppression were excluded from the trial. In every dose cohort, peripheral blood was drawn for TCR sequencing at baseline, cycle 4 day 1, and cycle 7 day 1. The samples were drawn from a first-in-human, open-label, multicenter phase I dose-escalation trial of ivuxolimab. The trial enrolled adults with locally advanced or metastatic head and neck squamous cell, hepatocellular, melanoma or renal cell carcinoma. CD4+ and CD8+ T cells were sorted separately from peripheral blood before TCR sequencing. To sequence the TCRbeta CDR3 region, genomic DNA was isolated from the sorted cells. The immunoSEQ Assay was used for sequencing of TCRbeta CDR3 regions. TCRdb carries this immuneACCESS record with in-frame sequences only. Its versions omit some clonotypes, under half of them owing to an unresolved V gene in the studies checked, with the rest unexplained. For this sample the table gives 85,000 to 95,000 clones, of which roughly nine tenths were detected only once. Of the sample, 0.33% is held by the ten largest clones.

The rearrangement joined TRBV5-4 to TRBJ2-3; TRBD1 agrees with 9 junctional bases. The sample here was CD4+ or CD8+ T cells sorted from blood, taken in a trial of the OX40 agonist ivuxolimab. The origin of this receptor is an adult with an advanced solid tumor such as melanoma, head and neck, liver or kidney cancer. The DNA sequence follows: TGTGCCAGCAGCTACCGGGACAGGGCGACAGATACGCAGTATTTT. Its product reads: CASSYRDRATDTQYF.